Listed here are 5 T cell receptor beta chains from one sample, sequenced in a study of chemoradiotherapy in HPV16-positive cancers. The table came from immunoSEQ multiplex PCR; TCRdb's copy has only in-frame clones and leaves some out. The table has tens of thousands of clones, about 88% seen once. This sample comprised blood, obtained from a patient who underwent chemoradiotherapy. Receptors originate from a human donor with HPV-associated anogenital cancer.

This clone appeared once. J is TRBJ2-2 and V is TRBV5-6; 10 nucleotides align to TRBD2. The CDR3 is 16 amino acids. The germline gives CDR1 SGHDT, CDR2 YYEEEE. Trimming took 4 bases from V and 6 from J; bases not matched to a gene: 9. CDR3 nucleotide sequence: TGTGCCAGCAGCGGGCGAGCGGGGGGGCGATCCGGGGAGCTGTTTTTT. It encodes CASSGRAGGRSGELFF. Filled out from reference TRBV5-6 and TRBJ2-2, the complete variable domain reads DAGVTQSPTHLIKTRGQQVTLRCSPKSGHDTVSWYQQALGQGPQFIFQYYEEEERQRGNFPDRFSGHQFPNYSSELNVNALLLGDSALYLCASSGRAGGRSGELFFGEGSRLTVL.

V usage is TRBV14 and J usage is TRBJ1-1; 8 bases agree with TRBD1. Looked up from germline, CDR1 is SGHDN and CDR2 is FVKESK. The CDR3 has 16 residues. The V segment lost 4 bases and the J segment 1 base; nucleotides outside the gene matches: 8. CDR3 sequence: CASSPGQEKGNTEAFF. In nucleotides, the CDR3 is TGTGCCAGCAGCCCGGGACAGGAAAAGGGGAACACTGAAGCTTTCTTT.

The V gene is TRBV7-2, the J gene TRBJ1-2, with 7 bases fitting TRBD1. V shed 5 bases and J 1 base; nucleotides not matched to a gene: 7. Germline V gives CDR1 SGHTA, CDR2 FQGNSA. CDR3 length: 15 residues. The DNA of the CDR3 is TGTGCCAGCAGCCCACGTACAGGGGTTAACTATGGCTACACCTTC. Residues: CASSPRTGVNYGYTF.

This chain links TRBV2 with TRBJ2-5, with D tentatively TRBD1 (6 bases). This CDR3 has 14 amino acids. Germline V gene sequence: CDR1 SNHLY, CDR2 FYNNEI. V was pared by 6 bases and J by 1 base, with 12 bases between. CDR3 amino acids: CASRERQAQETQYF. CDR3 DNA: TGTGCCAGCAGGGAGAGACAGGCCCAAGAGACCCAGTACTTC.

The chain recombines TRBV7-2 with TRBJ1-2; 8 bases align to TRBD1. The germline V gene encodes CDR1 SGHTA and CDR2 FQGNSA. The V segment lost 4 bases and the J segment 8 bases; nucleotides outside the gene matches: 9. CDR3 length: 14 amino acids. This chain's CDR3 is CASSSPDRAGGYTF. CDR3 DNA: TGTGCCAGCAGCTCCCCGGACAGGGCAGGAGGCTACACCTTC. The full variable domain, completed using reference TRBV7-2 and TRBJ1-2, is GAGVSQSPSNKVTEKGKDVELRCDPISGHTALYWYRQSLGQGLEFLIYFQGNSAPDKSGLPSDRFSAERTGGSVSTLTIQRTQQEDSAVYLCASSSPDRAGGYTFGSGTRLTVV.